This T cell receptor (beta chain) comes out of a study of shared clonotypes between healthy human individuals. Positive CCR7 selection of CD45RO-negative cells yielded the naive CD8 cells, and terminally differentiated effector memory CD45RA+ cells were excluded. Produced via immunoSEQ multiplex PCR; TCRdb's table is partial and in-frame only. Among about 1,900,000 clones listed, about 95% were seen once. The study's findings and limits: The sharing of 4.5% to 6.5% of naive CD4 clonotypes was seen across a few donors. Naive subsets generally exceeded memory subsets in estimated richness.

The germline V gene encodes CDR1 SGHDT and CDR2 YYEEEE. This CDR3 spans 12 amino acids. Trimming removed 0 bases from V and 10 bases from J, with 8 bases in between. With regard to this clone: Its antigen is still unknown.

The gene calls are TRBV5-6 and TRBJ2-1; no clear D gene. The origin of this receptor is a man younger than 35 in good health. Sequenced material: naive CD8+ T cells sorted from blood. The CDR3 DNA reads as TGTGCCAGCAGCTTGGTATCGCAGGAGCAGTTCTTC. Protein product: CASSLVSQEQFF.